The T cell receptor beta chain under discussion was sequenced for a study of blood T cells in healthy people across ages. Primers used in a second PCR of roughly 7 to 12 cycles were a sample-barcoded 5' primer and a J-beta primer mix. MiXCR, applied by TCRdb to the 5' RACE reads, yields one record per CDR3 protein. The sample consists of roughly 550,000 distinct CDR3 sequences, 20% to 30% of them appearing once. Separately, the same data were catalogued under a study of T cells of mothers and their children. That paper adds: cDNA was made from all extracted RNA, around 1.5 ug per 15 ul.

This sequence was found in a boy younger than 18 in good health. The sequencing sample was made of blood.

This CDR3 is CASSLTVDYGYTF. In DNA, the CDR3 is TGTGCCAGCAGCTTAACGGTAGACTATGGCTACACCTTC. This chain connects TRBV7-2 to TRBJ1-2; D gene unclear. Germline CDR1 is SGHTA and CDR2 is FQGNSA. CDR3 size: 13 residues. Trimming shortened V by 2 bases and J by 3 bases, and 7 bases separated the two germline ends.